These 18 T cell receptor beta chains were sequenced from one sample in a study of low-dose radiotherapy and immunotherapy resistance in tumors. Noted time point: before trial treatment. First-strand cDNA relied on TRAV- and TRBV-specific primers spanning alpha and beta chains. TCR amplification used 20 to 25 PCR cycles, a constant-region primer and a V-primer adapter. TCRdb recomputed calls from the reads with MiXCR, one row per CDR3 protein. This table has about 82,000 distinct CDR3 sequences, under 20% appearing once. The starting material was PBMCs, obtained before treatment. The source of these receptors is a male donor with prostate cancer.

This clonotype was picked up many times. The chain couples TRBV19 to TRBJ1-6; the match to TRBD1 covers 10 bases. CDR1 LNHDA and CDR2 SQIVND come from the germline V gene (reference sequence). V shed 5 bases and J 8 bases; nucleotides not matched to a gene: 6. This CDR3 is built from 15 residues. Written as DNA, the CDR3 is TGTGCCAGTAGTGCGACAGGGGGCGCGGATTCACCCCTCCACTTT. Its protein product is CASSATGGADSPLHF.

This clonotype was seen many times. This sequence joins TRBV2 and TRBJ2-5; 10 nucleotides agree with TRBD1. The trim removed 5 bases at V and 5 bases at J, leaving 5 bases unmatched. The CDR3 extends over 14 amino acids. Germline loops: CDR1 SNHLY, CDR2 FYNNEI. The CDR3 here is CASSTGTGVETQYF. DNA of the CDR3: TGTGCCAGCAGTACCGGGACAGGGGTCGAGACCCAGTACTTC.

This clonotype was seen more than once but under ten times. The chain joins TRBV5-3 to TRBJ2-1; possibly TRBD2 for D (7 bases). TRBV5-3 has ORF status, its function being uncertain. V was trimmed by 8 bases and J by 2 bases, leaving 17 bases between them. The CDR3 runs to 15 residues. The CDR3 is CASSTSGGPYNEQFF. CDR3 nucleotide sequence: TGTGCCAGCAGCACTTCCGGGGGGCCCTACAATGAGCAGTTCTTC.

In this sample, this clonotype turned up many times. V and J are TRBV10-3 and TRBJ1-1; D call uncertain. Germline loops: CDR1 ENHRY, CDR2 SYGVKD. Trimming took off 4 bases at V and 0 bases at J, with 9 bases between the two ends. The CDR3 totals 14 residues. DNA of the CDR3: TGTGCCATCAGTGGATCTGGACTGAACACTGAAGCTTTCTTT. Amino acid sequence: CAISGSGLNTEAFF.

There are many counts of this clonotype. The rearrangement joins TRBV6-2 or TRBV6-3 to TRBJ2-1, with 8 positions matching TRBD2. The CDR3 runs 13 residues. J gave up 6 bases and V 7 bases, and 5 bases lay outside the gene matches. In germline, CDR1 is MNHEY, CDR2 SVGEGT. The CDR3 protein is CASKGLAGNEQFF. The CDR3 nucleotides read TGTGCCAGCAAAGGACTAGCTGGCAATGAGCAGTTCTTC.

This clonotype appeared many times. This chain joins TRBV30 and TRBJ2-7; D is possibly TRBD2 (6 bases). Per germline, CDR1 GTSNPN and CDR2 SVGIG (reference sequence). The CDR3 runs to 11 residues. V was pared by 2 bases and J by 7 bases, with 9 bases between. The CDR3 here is CAWSSGREQYF. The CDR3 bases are TGTGCCTGGAGTTCCGGGAGAGAGCAGTACTTC.

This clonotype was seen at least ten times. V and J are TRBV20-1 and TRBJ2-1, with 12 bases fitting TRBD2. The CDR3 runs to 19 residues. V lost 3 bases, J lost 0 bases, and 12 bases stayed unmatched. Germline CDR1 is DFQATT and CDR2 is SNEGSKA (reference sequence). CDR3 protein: CSASLPTSGGLSSYNEQFF. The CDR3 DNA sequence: TGCAGTGCTAGTTTGCCAACTAGCGGGGGGCTCAGCTCCTACAATGAGCAGTTCTTC.

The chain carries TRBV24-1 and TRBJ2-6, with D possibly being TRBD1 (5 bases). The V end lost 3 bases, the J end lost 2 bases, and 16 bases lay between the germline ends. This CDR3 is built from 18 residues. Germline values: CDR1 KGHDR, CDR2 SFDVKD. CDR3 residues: CATSDSTRVYAGANVLTF. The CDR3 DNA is TGTGCCACCAGTGATAGCACCAGGGTTTACGCTGGGGCCAACGTCCTGACTTTC.

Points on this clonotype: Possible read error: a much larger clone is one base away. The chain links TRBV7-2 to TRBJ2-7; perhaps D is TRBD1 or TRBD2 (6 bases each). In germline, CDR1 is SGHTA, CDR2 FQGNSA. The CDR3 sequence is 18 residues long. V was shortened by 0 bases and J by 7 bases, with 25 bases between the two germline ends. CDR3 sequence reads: CASSLAPGQLVGGNEQYF. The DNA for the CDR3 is TGTGCCAGCAGCTTAGCGCCGGGTCAACTAGTGGGGGGCAATGAGCAGTACTTC.

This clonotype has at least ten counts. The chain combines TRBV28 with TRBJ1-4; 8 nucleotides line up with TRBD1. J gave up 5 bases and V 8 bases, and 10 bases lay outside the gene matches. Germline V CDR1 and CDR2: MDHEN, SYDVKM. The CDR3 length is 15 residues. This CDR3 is CASGVRTGQNEKLFF. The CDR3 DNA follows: TGTGCCAGCGGGGTCAGGACAGGGCAAAATGAAAAACTGTTTTTT.

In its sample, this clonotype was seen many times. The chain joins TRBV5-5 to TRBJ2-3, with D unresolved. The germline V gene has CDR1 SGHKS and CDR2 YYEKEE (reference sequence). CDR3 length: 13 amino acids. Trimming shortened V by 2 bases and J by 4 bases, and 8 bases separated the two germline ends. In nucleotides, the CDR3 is TGTGCCAGCAGCTTCTTAGTGGCAGATACGCAGTATTTT. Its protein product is CASSFLVADTQYF.

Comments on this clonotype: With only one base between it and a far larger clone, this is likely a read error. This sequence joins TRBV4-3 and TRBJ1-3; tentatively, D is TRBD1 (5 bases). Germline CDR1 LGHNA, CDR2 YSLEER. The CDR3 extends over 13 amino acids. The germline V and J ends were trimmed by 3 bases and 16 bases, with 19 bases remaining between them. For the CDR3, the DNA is TGCGCCAGCAGCCAGGGGGATACGTCTGTCATGTATTTT. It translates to CASSQGDTSVMYF.

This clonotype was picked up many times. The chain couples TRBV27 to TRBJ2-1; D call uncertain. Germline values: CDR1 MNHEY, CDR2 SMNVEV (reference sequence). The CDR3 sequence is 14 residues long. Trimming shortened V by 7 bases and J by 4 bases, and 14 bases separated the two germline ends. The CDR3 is CASNPAGPYNEQFF. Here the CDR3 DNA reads TGTGCCAGCAACCCGGCTGGGCCTTACAATGAGCAGTTCTTC.

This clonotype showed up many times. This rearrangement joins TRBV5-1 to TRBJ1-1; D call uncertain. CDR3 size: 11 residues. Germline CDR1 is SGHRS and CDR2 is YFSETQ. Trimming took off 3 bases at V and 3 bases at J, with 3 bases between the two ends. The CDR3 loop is CASSSDTEAFF. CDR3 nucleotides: TGCGCCAGCAGCTCAGACACTGAAGCTTTCTTT.

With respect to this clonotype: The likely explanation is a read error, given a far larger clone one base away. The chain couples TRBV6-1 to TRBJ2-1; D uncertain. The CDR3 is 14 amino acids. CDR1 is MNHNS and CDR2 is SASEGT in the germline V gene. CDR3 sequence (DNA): TGTGTCAGCAGTTACTCGAACCAAGAGAATGAGCAGTTCTTC. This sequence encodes CVSSYSNQENEQFF.

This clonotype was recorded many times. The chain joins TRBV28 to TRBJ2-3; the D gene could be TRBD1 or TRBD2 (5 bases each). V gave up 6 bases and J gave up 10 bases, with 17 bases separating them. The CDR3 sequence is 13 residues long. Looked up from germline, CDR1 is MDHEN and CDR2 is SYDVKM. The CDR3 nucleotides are TGTGCCAGCAGCCGCGCCGGGGACGGGTCGCAGTATTTT. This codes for CASSRAGDGSQYF.

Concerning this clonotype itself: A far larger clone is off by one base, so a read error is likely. The DNA of the CDR3 is TGTGCCAGCAGTCAGAACAGGTACAATGAGCAGTACTTC. Translated: CASSQNRYNEQYF. The V call is TRBV12-3 or TRBV12-4, the J call TRBJ2-7, with a possible D match to TRBD1 (5 bases). This CDR3 has 13 residues. The ends were cut back, 5 bases at V and 7 bases at J, with 15 bases in the middle.

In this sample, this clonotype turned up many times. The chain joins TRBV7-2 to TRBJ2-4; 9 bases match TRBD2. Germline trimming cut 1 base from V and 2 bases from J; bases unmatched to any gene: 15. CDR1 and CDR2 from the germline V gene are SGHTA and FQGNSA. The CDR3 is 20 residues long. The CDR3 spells CASSLGPSAGGVVTKNIQYF. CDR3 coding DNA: TGTGCCAGCAGCTTAGGCCCTAGCGCGGGGGGGGTGGTAACCAAAAACATTCAGTACTTC.